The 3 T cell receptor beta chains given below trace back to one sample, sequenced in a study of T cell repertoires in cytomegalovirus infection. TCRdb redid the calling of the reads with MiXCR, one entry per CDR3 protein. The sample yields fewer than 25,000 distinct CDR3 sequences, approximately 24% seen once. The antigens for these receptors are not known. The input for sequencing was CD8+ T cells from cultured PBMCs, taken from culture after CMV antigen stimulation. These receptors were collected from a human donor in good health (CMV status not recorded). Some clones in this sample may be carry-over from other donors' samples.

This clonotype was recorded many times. The CDR3 DNA reads as TGTGCCAGCAGCACAGAGACTAGCAGCACAGATACGCAGTATTTT. This gives the protein CASSTETSSTDTQYF. This chain joins TRBV7-2 and TRBJ2-3; 7 nucleotides align to TRBD2. CDR1 is SGHTA, CDR2 FQGNSA, per germline. The CDR3 covers 15 residues. The trim removed 5 bases at V and 0 bases at J, leaving 5 bases unmatched.

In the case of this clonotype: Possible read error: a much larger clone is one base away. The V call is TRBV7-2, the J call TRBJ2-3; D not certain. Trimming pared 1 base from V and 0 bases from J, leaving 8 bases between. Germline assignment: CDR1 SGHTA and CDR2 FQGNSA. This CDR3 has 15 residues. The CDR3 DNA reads TGTGCCAGCAGCTTAGAGGTGGTTAGCACAGATACGCAGTATTTT. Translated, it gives CASSLEVVSTDTQYF.

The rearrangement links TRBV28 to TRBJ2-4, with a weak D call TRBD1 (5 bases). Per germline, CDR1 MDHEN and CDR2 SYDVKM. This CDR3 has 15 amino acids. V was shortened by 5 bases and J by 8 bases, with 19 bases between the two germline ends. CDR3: CASSNTGDRWDIQYF. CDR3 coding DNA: TGTGCCAGCAGTAATACAGGTGACCGGTGGGACATTCAGTACTTC.